This T cell receptor beta chain was found in a study of tumor-infiltrating lymphocytes in primary liver carcinoma. Study-wide findings and caveats: Only about 7-25% of top clones occurred in every one of the five tumor regions.

On this clonotype itself: Its antigen is currently unknown. The conserved final phenylalanine or tryptophan is absent from the CDR3, which likely points to a read error.

The CDR3 has 16 amino acids. The germline gives CDR1 SGHAT, CDR2 FQNNGV. Both RNA and DNA were isolated together from roughly 20-30 mg of bulk tissue that had not been sorted. Subjects presented with primary liver carcinoma managed by surgical resection. Samples came from superior, inferior, lateral poles and tumor centre. The authors made TCR beta cDNA from approximately 500 ng total RNA with a constant-region primer. Libraries of TCR beta came from three nested multiplex PCR rounds with slightly modified ARM-PCR. PCR rounds one and two used TRBV1-TRBV30 forward primers with a C-beta reverse primer for 9 to 10 cycles each. Via MiXCR, TCRdb re-called the multiplex PCR reads, giving one row per CDR3 protein. Among more than 100,000 distinct CDR3 sequences, roughly three fifths were seen once, and the ten largest hold around 9.7%.

This rearrangement joins TRBV11-2 to TRBJ2-3, with TRBD1 matching 7 bases. Sequenced input: liver tumor tissue from sampling region 1. Subset given: tumor region T1, superior pole. The TCR comes from a woman in her sixties or seventies with primary liver carcinoma and hepatitis B virus infection. Here the CDR3 reads CASILAGQATTDTQYS. The CDR3 DNA is TGTGCAAGCATCTTAGCCGGACAGGCGACCACAGATACGCAGTATTCT.